Following are 19 T cell receptor beta chains from one sample sequenced in a study of blood T cell repertoires in COVID-19 (TCRdb year 2020). Library generation was performed with the immunoSEQ multiplex PCR assay. The table comes from immuneACCESS by way of TCRdb, which keeps in-frame sequences with V and J called. Part of the clones is missing from these tables; in studies checked, under half for an unresolved V gene and the rest for unknown reasons. The sample table lists some 300,000 clones, around 91% of them with a count of one. The ten largest clones represent approximately 9.4% of the sample. Input material: PBMCs or T cells enriched from blood (not recorded which). The receptors were gathered from a woman between 40 and 55 years old who had recovered from COVID-19.

This chain joins TRBV30 and TRBJ2-1; TRBD1 agrees at 7 bases. The CDR3 is 14 amino acids. CDR1 is GTSNPN, CDR2 SVGIG, per germline (reference sequence). Trimming at V came to 1 base and at J to 7 bases, leaving 7 bases not matched to a gene. CDR3 loop: CAWSGDSLGNEQFF. Here the CDR3 DNA reads TGTGCCTGGAGTGGGGACAGCTTAGGGAATGAGCAGTTCTTC.

The chain joins TRBV9 to TRBJ2-2; maybe TRBD2 (6 bases). Germline V gene data show CDR1 as SGDLS and CDR2 as YYNGEE. V dropped 1 base and J dropped 3 bases, with 13 bases sitting between them. The CDR3 spans 16 residues. DNA of the CDR3: TGTGCCAGCAGCGTAAGAGTGGAGGGAGACACCGGGGAGCTGTTTTTT. Encoded protein: CASSVRVEGDTGELFF. Full variable domain (missing parts from reference TRBV9 and TRBJ2-2): DSGVTQTPKHLITATGQRVTLRCSPRSGDLSVYWYQQSLDQGLQFLIQYYNGEERAKGNILERFSAQQFPDLHSELNLSSLELGDSALYFCASSVRVEGDTGELFFGEGSRLTVL.

The chain couples TRBV21-1 to TRBJ2-2; the D call of TRBD1 is as the table states it, not checked on the DNA. TRBV21-1 counts as a pseudogene. This CDR3 region has 17 residues. CDR3 in amino acids: CASSKKGGQEYTGELFF. CDR3 in DNA: TGTGCCAGCAGCAAAAAGGGGGGACAGGAATACACCGGGGAGCTGTTTTTT.

This CDR3 is CASSSRGRYEQYF. The CDR3 DNA follows: TGTGCCAGCAGCTCCAGGGGTAGGTACGAGCAGTACTTC. The rearrangement links TRBV11-2 to TRBJ2-7, with TRBD1 as a possible D gene (6 bases). Germline lookup yields CDR1 SGHAT and CDR2 FQNNGV. Trimming stripped 4 bases from V and 4 bases from J, with 11 bases between. The CDR3 loop spans 13 amino acids.

This chain connects TRBV12-3 or TRBV12-4 to TRBJ2-7; a weak D match, TRBD1 (6 bases). The V end lost 4 bases, the J end lost 6 bases, and 10 bases lay between the germline ends. The CDR3 length is 12 residues. The CDR3 nucleotides are TGTGCCAGCAGTTCCCCAGGGGTCGAGCAGTACTTC. Protein sequence: CASSSPGVEQYF.

V usage is TRBV27 and J usage is TRBJ2-6; D remains ambiguous. The germline gives CDR1 MNHEY, CDR2 SMNVEV (reference sequence). V was pared by 1 base and J by 2 bases, with 6 bases between. The CDR3 spans 15 residues. Here the CDR3 reads CASSLLTAGANVLTF. CDR3 bases: TGTGCCAGCAGTTTATTAACAGCTGGGGCCAACGTCCTGACTTTC.

The V and J genes are TRBV4-3 and TRBJ2-7; D may be TRBD2 (5 bases). CDR3 size: 13 residues. The V gene's germline CDR1 is LGHNA and CDR2 YSLEER. V lost 0 bases and J lost 5, with 8 bases in between. The DNA for the CDR3 is TGCGCCAGCAGCCAAGATCCGGGGAACGAGCAGTACTTC. Translation: CASSQDPGNEQYF.

J is TRBJ2-1 and V is TRBV7-9, with TRBD1 matching 10 bases. This CDR3 is built from 14 residues. Germline loops: CDR1 SEHNR, CDR2 FQNEAQ (reference sequence). J gave up 12 bases and V 9 bases, and 14 bases lay outside the gene matches. The CDR3 sequence is CASSDRGDPFRQFF. CDR3 nucleotides: TGTGCCAGTTCGGACAGGGGGGATCCCTTTAGGCAGTTCTTC.

V and J are TRBV21-1 and TRBJ2-7; the table's D call, TRBD2, has no DNA check behind it. TRBV21-1 is deemed a pseudogene. The CDR3 has 16 residues. DNA for the CDR3: TGTGCCAGCAGCAAAGAGGAGGAGGTTTTCTCCTACGAGCAGTACTTC. Amino acids: CASSKEEEVFSYEQYF.

The chain combines TRBV14 with TRBJ2-4; a weak D match, TRBD2 (5 bases). Trimming removed 2 bases at V and 14 bases at J, with 13 bases between. Germline V gene data show CDR1 as SGHDN and CDR2 as FVKESK. The CDR3 spans 12 residues. CDR3 loop: CASSQRREGKYF. The DNA for the CDR3 is TGTGCCAGCAGCCAAAGACGGGAAGGAAAGTACTTC.

This rearrangement joins TRBV3-1 (or the pseudogene TRBV3-2) to TRBJ1-3, with TRBD1 matching 7 bases. V gave up 2 bases and J gave up 0 bases; unmatched junction bases: 7. CDR3 length equals 17 residues. CDR1 LGHDT and CDR2 YNNKEL come from the germline V gene (reference sequence). In nucleotides, the CDR3 is TGTGCCAGCAGCCAAATCCCCGGGACAGACTCTGGAAACACCATATATTTT. Amino acid sequence: CASSQIPGTDSGNTIYF.

The gene calls are TRBV15 and TRBJ2-2; 10 bases match TRBD2. The CDR3 is 18 residues long. Germline V gives CDR1 LNHNV, CDR2 YYDKDF (reference sequence). V trimming: 4 bases; J trimming: 4 bases; junction bases outside the gene matches: 12. The CDR3: CATSTRGLAGAFTGELFF. CDR3 in DNA: TGTGCCACCAGCACGCGGGGGCTAGCGGGGGCCTTCACCGGGGAGCTGTTTTTT.

DNA of the CDR3: TGTGCCAGCAGCTTATTGCGGAGCTCCTACAATGAGCAGTTCTTC. Its translation is CASSLLRSSYNEQFF. This rearrangement joins TRBV5-6 to TRBJ2-1; no clear D gene. The CDR3 loop spans 15 amino acids. From germline, CDR1 is SGHDT and CDR2 YYEEEE. The V end was cut by 2 bases, the J end by 0 bases, with 9 bases between.

The chain has TRBV10-3 and TRBJ2-2, with D possibly being TRBD1 (5 bases). CDR1 ENHRY and CDR2 SYGVKD come from the germline V gene. This CDR3 is 14 amino acids long. The V end lost 9 bases, the J end lost 1 base, and 12 bases lay between the germline ends. Here the CDR3 reads CAMGPPVNTGELFF. As DNA, the CDR3 is TGTGCCATGGGGCCCCCTGTGAACACCGGGGAGCTGTTTTTT.

V gene TRBV4-3 combines with J gene TRBJ2-7; D gene ambiguous. Germline-derived CDR1 and CDR2 are LGHNA and YSLEER. Trimming removed 0 bases from V and 0 bases from J, with 12 bases in between. The CDR3 totals 16 residues. CDR3 residues: CASSQDLLLSSYEQYF. DNA of the CDR3: TGCGCCAGCAGCCAAGATTTGTTACTTAGCTCCTACGAGCAGTACTTC.

The CDR3 region is CSVEGMAGTTSGRAGDTQYF. The DNA for the CDR3 is TGCAGCGTTGAGGGGATGGCTGGGACCACTAGCGGGAGGGCAGGAGATACGCAGTATTTT. V usage is TRBV29-1 and J usage is TRBJ2-3; 13 bases are shared with TRBD2. The trim removed 3 bases at V and 5 bases at J, leaving 20 bases unmatched. The length of the CDR3 is 20 residues. Germline V lookup: CDR1 SQVTM, CDR2 ANQGSEA.

This clone was detected only a few times. V usage is TRBV4-3 and J usage is TRBJ1-2, with D perhaps TRBD1 (5 bases). The length of the CDR3 is 14 residues. Germline CDR1 is LGHNA and CDR2 is YSLEER. V was shortened by 0 bases and J by 8 bases, with 13 bases between the two germline ends. In DNA, the CDR3 is TGCGCCAGCAGCCAAGAAGGGGCAGGGTTCGGCTACACCTTC. This codes for CASSQEGAGFGYTF.

V is TRBV28 and J is TRBJ1-4; D remains unclear. CDR3 length: 11 amino acids. Germline CDR1 MDHEN, CDR2 SYDVKM. V was clipped by 3 bases and J by 8 bases, with 4 bases between them. The CDR3 reads CASSFKEKLFF. The CDR3 nucleotides are TGTGCCAGCAGTTTTAAAGAAAAACTGTTTTTT.

The chain joins TRBV3-1 (or the pseudogene TRBV3-2) to TRBJ1-1; 7 nucleotides agree with TRBD1. V was clipped by 3 bases and J by 1 base; unmatched bases: 5. The CDR3 extends over 15 amino acids. CDR1 LGHDT and CDR2 YNNKEL come from the germline V gene (reference sequence). The CDR3 bases are TGTGCCAGCAGCCAGACAGGGTTGAAGAACACTGAAGCTTTCTTT. Its translation is CASSQTGLKNTEAFF.